This T cell receptor beta chain was captured in a study of blood T cell repertoires in COVID-19 (dated by TCRdb to about 2020). The study in broad terms: Samples covering the acute and convalescent phases of COVID-19 were provided by collaborators in the United States, Italy and Spain. The samples were drawn from two sources: the first 160 participants of the ongoing ImmuneRACE study, and fewer than 1,500 subjects contributed by 6 global collaborators. The repertoires were made available in a free public database intended to serve as a resource for research on the immune response to SARS-CoV-2. HLA class I and class II types, where available, came from metadata supplied by the sample provider rather than from assay-based typing. Sample metadata almost always included a de-identified subject ID, COVID-19 status, age in years and sex. Subjects who had been exposed to COVID-19, were actively infected with it, or had recovered from it provided the deeply sampled blood TCRbeta repertoires that made up the dataset. The material from the prospective study consisted of cDNA or gDNA derived from T cells, B-cell-depleted T cells, or PBMCs. The investigation overall reported the following: How much clinical and demographic metadata was included differed by source and by participant, and the metadata was provided uncurated.

In Seattle, one collaborating source enrolled patients while the infection was active and tracked those patients longitudinally over the course of disease. The collaborating institutions used their own protocols to collect whole blood in K2EDTA tubes. For TCRbeta analysis, collaborators shipped samples as frozen whole blood, isolated PBMCs, or DNA extracted from either of those sample types. TCRbeta CDR3 regions were amplified from genomic DNA using the immunoSEQ Assay, a bias-controlled multiplex PCR. The authors processed their data as follows. Within the assay, amplification of reference gene primers was used to estimate how many nucleated cells each sample contained. To quantify the absolute abundance of each unique TCRbeta CDR3 rearrangement, sequence reads were collapsed and filtered. For each sample, productive Simpson clonality was calculated by taking the square root of Simpson's diversity index across productive rearrangements. Held by TCRdb, this immuneACCESS table contains in-frame sequences only and omits some clones. Under half of the omission traces to an unresolved V gene where checked; the cause of the rest is unknown. The V and J calls and clone size come from that table; D and trimming were worked out from the DNA. Present in this sample are some 230,000 clones, around four fifths of which were seen just once. Of the sample, over 7% is held by the ten largest clones.

With respect to this clone: Its antigen is unknown. Per-nucleotide qualities are absent, and no much larger clonotype sits a single base away.

There are 15 amino acids in the CDR3, from cysteine to phenylalanine inclusive. This entry keeps only the CDR3 DNA: 45 bases, framed from base 1. Based on the germline V gene, the CDR1 and CDR2 sequences are SNHLY and FYNNEI. The junction shows trimming of 7 bases on V and 3 bases on J, plus 16 bases between the germline ends. The specimen was peripheral blood. The rearranged segments are TRBV2 and TRBJ1-5; 5 matching bases give a weak D call of TRBD1. This receptor was obtained from a woman aged 80 or over with COVID-19, enrolled during active disease. The CDR3 in this case is CASTQGGDNNQPQHF. The DNA reads as follows: TGTGCCAGCACCCAGGGTGGCGATAACAATCAGCCCCAGCATTTT. When the CDR3 is completed using the reference TRBV2 and TRBJ1-5 genes on either side, the full variable domain is EPEVTQTPSHQVTQMGQEVILRCVPISNHLYFYWYRQILGQKVEFLVSFYNNEISEKSEIFDDQFSVERPDGSNFTLKIRSTKLEDSAMYFCASTQGGDNNQPQHFGDGTRLSIL.